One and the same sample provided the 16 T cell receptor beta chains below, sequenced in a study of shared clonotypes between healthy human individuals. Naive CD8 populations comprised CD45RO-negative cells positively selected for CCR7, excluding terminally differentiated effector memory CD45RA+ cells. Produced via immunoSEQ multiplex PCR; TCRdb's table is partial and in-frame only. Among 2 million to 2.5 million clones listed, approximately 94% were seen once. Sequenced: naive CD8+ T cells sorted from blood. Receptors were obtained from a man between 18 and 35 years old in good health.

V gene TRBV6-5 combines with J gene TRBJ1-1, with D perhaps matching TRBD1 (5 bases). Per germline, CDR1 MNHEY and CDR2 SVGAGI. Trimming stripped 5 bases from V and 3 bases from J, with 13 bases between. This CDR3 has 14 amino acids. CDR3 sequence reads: CASSLGRGYTEAFF. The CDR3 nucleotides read TGTGCCAGCAGTCTCGGTAGGGGCTACACTGAAGCTTTCTTT.

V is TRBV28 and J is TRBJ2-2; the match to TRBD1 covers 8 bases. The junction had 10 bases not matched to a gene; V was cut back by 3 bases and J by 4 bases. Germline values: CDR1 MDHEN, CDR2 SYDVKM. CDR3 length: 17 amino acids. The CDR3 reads CASSFLWTGRVTGELFF. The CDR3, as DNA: TGTGCCAGCAGTTTCCTATGGACAGGGCGTGTCACCGGGGAGCTGTTTTTT. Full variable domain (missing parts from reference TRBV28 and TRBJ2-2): DVKVTQSSRYLVKRTGEKVFLECVQDMDHENMFWYRQDPGLGLRLIYFSYDVKMKEKGDIPEGYSVSREKKERFSLILESASTNQTSMYLCASSFLWTGRVTGELFFGEGSRLTVL.

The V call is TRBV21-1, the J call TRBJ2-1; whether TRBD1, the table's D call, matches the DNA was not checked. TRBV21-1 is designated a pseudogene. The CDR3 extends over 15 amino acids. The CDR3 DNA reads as TGTGCCAGCAGCGACCGGGACAGGGGTGACAATGAGCAGTTCTTC. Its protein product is CASSDRDRGDNEQFF.

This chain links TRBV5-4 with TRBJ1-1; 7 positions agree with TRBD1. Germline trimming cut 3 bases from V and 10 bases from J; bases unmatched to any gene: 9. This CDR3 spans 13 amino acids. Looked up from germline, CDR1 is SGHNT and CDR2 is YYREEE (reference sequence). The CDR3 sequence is CASSSDRELIAFF. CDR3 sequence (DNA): TGTGCCAGCAGCTCCGACAGGGAACTGATAGCTTTCTTT.

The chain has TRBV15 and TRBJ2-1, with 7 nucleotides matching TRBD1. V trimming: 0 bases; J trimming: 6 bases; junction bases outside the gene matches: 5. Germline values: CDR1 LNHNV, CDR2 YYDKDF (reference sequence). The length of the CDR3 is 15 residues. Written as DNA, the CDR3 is TGTGCCACCAGCAGAGATAGGGGGCTCGGCAATGAGCAGTTCTTC. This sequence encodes CATSRDRGLGNEQFF.

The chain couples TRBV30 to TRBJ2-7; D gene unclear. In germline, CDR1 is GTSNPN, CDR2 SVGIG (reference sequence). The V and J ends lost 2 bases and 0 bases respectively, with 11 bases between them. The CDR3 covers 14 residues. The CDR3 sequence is CAWSRSQLSYEQYF. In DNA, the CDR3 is TGTGCCTGGAGTCGTTCACAGCTCTCCTACGAGCAGTACTTC.

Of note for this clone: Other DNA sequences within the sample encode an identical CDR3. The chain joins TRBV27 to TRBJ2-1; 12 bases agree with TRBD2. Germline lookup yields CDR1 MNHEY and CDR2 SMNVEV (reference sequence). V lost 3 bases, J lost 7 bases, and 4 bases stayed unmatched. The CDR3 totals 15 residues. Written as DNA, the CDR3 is TGTGCCAGCAGTTTCGGCCTAGCGGGAGGGAATGAGCAGTTCTTC. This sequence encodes CASSFGLAGGNEQFF.

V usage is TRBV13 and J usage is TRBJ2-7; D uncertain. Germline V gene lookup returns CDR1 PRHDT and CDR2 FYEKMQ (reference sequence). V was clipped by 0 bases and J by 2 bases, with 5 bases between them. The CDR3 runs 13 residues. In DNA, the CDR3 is TGTGCCAGCAGCTTAGGCCTGACCTACGAGCAGTACTTC. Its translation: CASSLGLTYEQYF.

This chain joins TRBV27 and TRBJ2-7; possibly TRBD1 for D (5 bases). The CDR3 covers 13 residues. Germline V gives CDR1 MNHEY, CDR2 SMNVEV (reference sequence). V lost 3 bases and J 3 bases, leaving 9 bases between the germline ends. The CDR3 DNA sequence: TGTGCCAGCAGTTTCGCAGGGTACTACGAGCAGTACTTC. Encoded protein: CASSFAGYYEQYF.

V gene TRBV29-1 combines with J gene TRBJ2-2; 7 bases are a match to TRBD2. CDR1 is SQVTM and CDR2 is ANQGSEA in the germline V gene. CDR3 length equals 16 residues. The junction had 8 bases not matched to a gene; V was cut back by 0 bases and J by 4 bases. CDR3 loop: CSVEDGRLAGTGELFF. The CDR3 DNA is TGCAGCGTTGAAGACGGGCGACTAGCTGGCACCGGGGAGCTGTTTTTT.

The CDR3 DNA sequence: TGTGCCCTACGTGTGGGAGACACGAGCTCCTACGAGCAGTACTTC. Protein product: CALRVGDTSSYEQYF. The chain links TRBV2 to TRBJ2-7; D perhaps matches TRBD2 (5 bases). CDR1 and CDR2 (germline): SNHLY, FYNNEI. Trimming removed 11 bases at V and 0 bases at J, with 20 bases between. The CDR3 runs 15 residues.

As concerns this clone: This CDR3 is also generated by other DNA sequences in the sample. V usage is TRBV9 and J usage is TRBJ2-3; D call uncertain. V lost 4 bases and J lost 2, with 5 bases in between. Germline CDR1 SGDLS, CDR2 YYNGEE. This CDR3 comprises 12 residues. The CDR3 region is CASSPYTDTQYF. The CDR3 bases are TGTGCCAGCAGCCCGTACACAGATACGCAGTATTTT.

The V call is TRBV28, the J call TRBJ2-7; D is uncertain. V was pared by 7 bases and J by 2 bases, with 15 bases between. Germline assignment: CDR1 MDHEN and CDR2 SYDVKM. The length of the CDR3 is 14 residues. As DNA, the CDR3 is TGTGCCAGCACCCTCGCCGGTTCTCCCTACGAGCAGTACTTC. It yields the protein CASTLAGSPYEQYF.

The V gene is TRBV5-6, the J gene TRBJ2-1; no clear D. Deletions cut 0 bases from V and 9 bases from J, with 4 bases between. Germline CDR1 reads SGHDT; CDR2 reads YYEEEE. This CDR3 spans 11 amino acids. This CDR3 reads CASSLELEQFF. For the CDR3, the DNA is TGTGCCAGCAGCTTGGAACTTGAGCAGTTCTTC.

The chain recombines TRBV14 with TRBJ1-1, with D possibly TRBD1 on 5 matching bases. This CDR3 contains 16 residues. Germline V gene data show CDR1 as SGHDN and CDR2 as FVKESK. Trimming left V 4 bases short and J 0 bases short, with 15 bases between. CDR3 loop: CASSPVLGDMNTEAFF. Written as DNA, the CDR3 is TGTGCCAGCAGCCCGGTCTTGGGGGATATGAACACTGAAGCTTTCTTT.

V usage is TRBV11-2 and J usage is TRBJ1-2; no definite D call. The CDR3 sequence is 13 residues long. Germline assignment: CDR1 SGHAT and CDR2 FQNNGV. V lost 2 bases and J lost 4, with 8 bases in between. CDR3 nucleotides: TGTGCCAGCAGCTTACCGGGTGGCTATGGCTACACCTTC. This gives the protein CASSLPGGYGYTF.